Ten or more counts support the clone carrying this T cell receptor beta chain. Its specificity is not known. Included in the TCR beta cDNA libraries were unique molecular identifiers. Each batch of about 0.95 to 11 million T cells produced some 500,000 cDNA molecules. TCRdb re-analysed the PCR reads in MiXCR, keeping a single row per CDR3 protein. Of some 190,000 distinct CDR3 sequences listed, 29% are singletons. The CDR3 spans 16 residues. V lost 3 bases, J lost 0 bases, and 6 bases stayed unmatched. The record originates from a study of post-analysis software for immune sequencing data. Whole-study findings and limits: Multiple sclerosis patients had significantly lower normalized Chao1 diversity than controls. When the samples were clustered directly with F measure, those that had been prepared in the same batch showed strong co-clustering. Comparison of patients with controls showed about 5 TRBV segments more frequent in patients, TRBV5-6, TRBV5-1 and TRBV20-1 among them.

The receptor was isolated from a girl under 18 with multiple sclerosis. Sequencing was performed on blood. This sequence joins TRBV12-3 or TRBV12-4 and TRBJ2-7, with 9 nucleotides matching TRBD2. In DNA, the CDR3 is TGTGCCAGCAGTTTGGGGCTAGCGGGACGCTCCTACGAGCAGTACTTC. Its translation: CASSLGLAGRSYEQYF.